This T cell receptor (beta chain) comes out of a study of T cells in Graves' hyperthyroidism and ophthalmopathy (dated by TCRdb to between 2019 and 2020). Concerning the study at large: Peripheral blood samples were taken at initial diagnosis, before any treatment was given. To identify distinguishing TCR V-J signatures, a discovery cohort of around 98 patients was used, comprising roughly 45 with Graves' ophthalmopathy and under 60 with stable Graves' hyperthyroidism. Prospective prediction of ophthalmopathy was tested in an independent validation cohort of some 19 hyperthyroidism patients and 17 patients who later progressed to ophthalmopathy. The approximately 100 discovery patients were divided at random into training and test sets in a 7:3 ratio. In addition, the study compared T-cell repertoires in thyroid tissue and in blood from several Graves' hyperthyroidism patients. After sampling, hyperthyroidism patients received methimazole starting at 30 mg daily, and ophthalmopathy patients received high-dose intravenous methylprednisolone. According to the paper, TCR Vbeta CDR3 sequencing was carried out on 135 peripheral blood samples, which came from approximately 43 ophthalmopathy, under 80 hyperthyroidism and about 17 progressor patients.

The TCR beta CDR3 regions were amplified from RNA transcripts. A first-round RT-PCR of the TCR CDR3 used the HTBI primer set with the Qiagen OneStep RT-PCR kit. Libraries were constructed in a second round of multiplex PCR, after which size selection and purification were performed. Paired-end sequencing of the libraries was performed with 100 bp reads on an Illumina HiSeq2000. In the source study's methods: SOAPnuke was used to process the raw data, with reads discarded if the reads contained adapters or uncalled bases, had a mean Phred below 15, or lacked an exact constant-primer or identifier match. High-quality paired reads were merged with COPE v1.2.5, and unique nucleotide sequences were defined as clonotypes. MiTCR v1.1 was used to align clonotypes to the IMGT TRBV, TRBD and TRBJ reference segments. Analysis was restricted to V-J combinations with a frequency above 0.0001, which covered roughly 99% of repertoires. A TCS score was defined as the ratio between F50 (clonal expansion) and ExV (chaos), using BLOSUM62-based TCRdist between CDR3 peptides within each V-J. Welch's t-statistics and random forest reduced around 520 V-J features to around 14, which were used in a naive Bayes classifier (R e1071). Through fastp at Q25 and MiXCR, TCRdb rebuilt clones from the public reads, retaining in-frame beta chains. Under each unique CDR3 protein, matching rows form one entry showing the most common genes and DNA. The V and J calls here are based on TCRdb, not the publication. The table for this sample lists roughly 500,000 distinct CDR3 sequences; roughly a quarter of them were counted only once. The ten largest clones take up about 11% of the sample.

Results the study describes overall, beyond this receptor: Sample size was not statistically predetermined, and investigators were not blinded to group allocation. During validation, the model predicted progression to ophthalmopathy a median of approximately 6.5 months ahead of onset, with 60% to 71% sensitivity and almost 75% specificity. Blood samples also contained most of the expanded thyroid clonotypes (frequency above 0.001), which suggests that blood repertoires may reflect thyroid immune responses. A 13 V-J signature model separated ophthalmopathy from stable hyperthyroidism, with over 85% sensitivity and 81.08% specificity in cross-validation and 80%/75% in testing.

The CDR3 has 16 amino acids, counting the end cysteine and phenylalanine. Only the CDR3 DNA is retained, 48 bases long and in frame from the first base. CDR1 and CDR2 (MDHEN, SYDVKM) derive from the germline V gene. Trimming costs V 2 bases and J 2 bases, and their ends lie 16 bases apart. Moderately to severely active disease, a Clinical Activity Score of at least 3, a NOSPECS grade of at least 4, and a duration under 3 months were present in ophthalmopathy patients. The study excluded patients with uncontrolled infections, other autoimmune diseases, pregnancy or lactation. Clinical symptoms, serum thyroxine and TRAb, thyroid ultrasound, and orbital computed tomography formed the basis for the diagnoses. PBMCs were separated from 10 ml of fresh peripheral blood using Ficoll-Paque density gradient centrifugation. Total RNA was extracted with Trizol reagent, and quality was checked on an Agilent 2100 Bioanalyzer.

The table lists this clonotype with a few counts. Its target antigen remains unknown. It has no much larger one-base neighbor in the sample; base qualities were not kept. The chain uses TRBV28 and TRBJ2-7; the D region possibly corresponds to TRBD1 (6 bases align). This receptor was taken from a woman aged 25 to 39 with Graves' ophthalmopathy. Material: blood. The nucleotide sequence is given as TGTGCCAGCAGTTTACCCACAACAGGGTCTACCTACGAGCAGTACTTC. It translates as CASSLPTTGSTYEQYF.